What follows are 32 T cell receptor beta chains derived from one specimen sequenced in a study of T-cell reconstitution after alpha-beta-depleted transplantation in children. Unique molecular identifiers were incorporated during preparation of the TCRbeta library. A single record per CDR3 protein comes from TCRdb applying MiXCR to the PCR reads. The table shows about 300,000 distinct CDR3 sequences, with around a tenth occurring only once. The sample here was PBMCs, taken before TCRalphabeta/CD19-depleted stem cell transplant. These receptors originate from a boy younger than two with acute myeloid leukemia, due to receive a stem cell transplant.

This clonotype was counted many times. The CDR3 loop reads CASSMDRGHNGELFF. CDR3 coding DNA: TGCGCCAGCAGCATGGACAGGGGGCATAACGGGGAGCTGTTTTTT. The chain is built from TRBV5-1 and TRBJ2-2, with 11 bases fitting TRBD1. In germline, CDR1 is SGHRS, CDR2 YFSETQ. This CDR3 region has 15 residues. V trimming: 4 bases; J trimming: 7 bases; junction bases outside the gene matches: 6.

This clonotype was counted ten times or more. V gene TRBV28 combines with J gene TRBJ2-5; 9 nucleotides align to TRBD1. From germline, CDR1 is MDHEN and CDR2 SYDVKM. Trimming took 6 bases from V and 5 from J; bases not matched to a gene: 13. The length of the CDR3 is 16 residues. The DNA of the CDR3 is TGTGCCAGCAGCCCCAATACCCCGGACAGGGGCGAGACCCAGTACTTC. This translates into CASSPNTPDRGETQYF.

As regards this clonotype: This may be a read error, as it is one base from a much larger clone. The V and J genes are TRBV28 and TRBJ1-6; the match to TRBD1 covers 11 bases. Per germline, CDR1 MDHEN and CDR2 SYDVKM. The J segment lost 7 bases and the V segment lost 0 bases, leaving 2 bases of the junction unmatched. The CDR3 loop spans 16 amino acids. The CDR3 region is CASSLWGDRGNSPLHF. The DNA for the CDR3 is TGTGCCAGCAGTTTATGGGGGGACAGGGGGAATTCACCCCTCCACTTT.

The chain is built from TRBV6-5 and TRBJ1-4; 8 positions agree with TRBD1. V lost 1 base, J lost 3 bases, and 1 base stayed unmatched. CDR1 MNHEY and CDR2 SVGAGI come from the germline V gene. The CDR3 is 15 residues long. The CDR3 DNA follows: TGTGCCAGCAGTTACTGGACAGGGCCTAATGAAAAACTGTTTTTT. This codes for CASSYWTGPNEKLFF.

The table lists this clonotype with many counts. The rearrangement joins TRBV12-3 or TRBV12-4 to TRBJ2-5; 11 nucleotides line up with TRBD2. The V gene end was trimmed by 3 bases and the J gene end by 5 bases; junction bases not matched to a gene: 5. CDR3 length: 15 amino acids. The CDR3 loop reads CASSFSGGAWETQYF. The CDR3, as DNA: TGTGCCAGCAGTTTTAGCGGGGGGGCCTGGGAGACCCAGTACTTC.

This clonotype appeared many times. The genes are TRBV28 and TRBJ2-1, with a weak D call TRBD2 (5 bases). Germline CDR1 MDHEN, CDR2 SYDVKM. The CDR3 consists of 16 residues. V lost 7 bases and J 2 bases, leaving 18 bases between the germline ends. In nucleotides, the CDR3 is TGTGCCAGCAATCCGAGGGCGTTTCCCGCCTACAATGAGCAGTTCTTC. Translated, it gives CASNPRAFPAYNEQFF.

On this clonotype: Being one base from a much bigger clone, this may be a read error. The chain carries TRBV29-1 and TRBJ2-3; the D gene is possibly TRBD1 (6 bases). This CDR3 region has 16 residues. The germline V gene has CDR1 SQVTM and CDR2 ANQGSEA. The CDR3 loop reads CSVKDPKGVRADTQYF. The DNA for the CDR3 is TGCAGCGTTAAAGACCCCAAGGGGGTTCGGGCAGATACGCAGTATTTT.

This clonotype has at least ten counts. The chain employs TRBV6-5 and TRBJ1-5, with TRBD1 matching over 7 bases. Germline CDR1 is MNHEY and CDR2 is SVGAGI. The CDR3 has 15 residues. V lost 0 bases to trimming and J lost 2 bases; unmatched junction nucleotides: 1. CDR3: CASSYSGQRNQPQHF. The CDR3 DNA sequence: TGTGCCAGCAGTTACTCGGGACAGCGCAATCAGCCCCAGCATTTT.

The J gene is TRBJ1-1, the V gene TRBV5-1; D call uncertain. Trimming shortened V by 4 bases and J by 0 bases, and 7 bases separated the two germline ends. CDR1 and CDR2 (germline): SGHRS, YFSETQ. The CDR3 runs 13 residues. CDR3 residues: CASSVELNTEAFF. Here the CDR3 DNA reads TGCGCCAGCAGCGTGGAACTGAACACTGAAGCTTTCTTT.

The sample holds many counts of this clonotype. This CDR3 is CSVEGNVVSYNEQFF. The CDR3 DNA reads as TGCAGCGTTGAAGGGAACGTAGTCTCCTACAATGAGCAGTTCTTC. The chain uses TRBV29-1 and TRBJ2-1; D remains ambiguous. The V and J ends lost 1 base and 0 bases respectively, with 10 bases between them. CDR1 SQVTM and CDR2 ANQGSEA come from the germline V gene. The CDR3 totals 15 residues.

This clonotype was found a few times. The rearrangement joins TRBV5-5 to TRBJ1-4, with D unclear. Per the germline V gene, CDR1 is SGHKS and CDR2 is YYEKEE (reference sequence). Between the trimmed V and J ends, which lost 3 bases and 8 bases, there was a span of 17 bases. This CDR3 contains 15 residues. CDR3 in amino acids: CASSWQERRTEKLFF. For the CDR3, the DNA is TGTGCCAGCAGCTGGCAGGAAAGGCGGACCGAAAAACTGTTTTTT.

Notes on this clonotype: One base away lies a much larger clone, so this may be a sequencing read error. This chain joins TRBV28 and TRBJ2-3, with TRBD2 matching 8 bases. The length of the CDR3 is 17 residues. CDR1 is MDHEN and CDR2 is SYDVKM in the germline V gene. CDR3: CASSYTSGSDTADTHYF. In DNA form, the CDR3 reads TGTGCCAGCAGTTACACTAGCGGAAGTGACACGGCAGATACGCACTATTTT.

This clonotype was seen many times. The J gene is TRBJ2-3, the V gene TRBV28; D remains unclear. The CDR3 covers 12 residues. Germline V gives CDR1 MDHEN, CDR2 SYDVKM. V gave up 4 bases and J gave up 6 bases, with 8 bases separating them. CDR3 in DNA: TGTGCCAGCAGTTACCTGGGGGATACGCAGTATTTT. It translates to CASSYLGDTQYF.

V is TRBV10-3 and J is TRBJ2-5, with D possibly called TRBD1 or TRBD2 (5 bases each). Germline V gene data show CDR1 as ENHRY and CDR2 as SYGVKD. CDR3 length equals 13 residues. V was clipped by 3 bases and J by 5 bases, with 10 bases between them. As DNA, the CDR3 is TGTGCCATCAGTGACGGGGCCTGGGAGACCCAGTACTTC. Its translation: CAISDGAWETQYF.

This clonotype appeared many times. The chain links TRBV29-1 to TRBJ1-1; 10 bases match TRBD1. The trim removed 5 bases at V and 4 bases at J, leaving 4 bases unmatched. Germline V gives CDR1 SQVTM, CDR2 ANQGSEA. This CDR3 has 13 amino acids. CDR3 bases: TGCAGCGTTCGCGGGACAGGGGTCACTGAAGCTTTCTTT. Protein product: CSVRGTGVTEAFF. The full variable domain, rest sourced from reference TRBV29-1 and TRBJ1-1, is SAVISQKPSRDICQRGTSLTIQCQVDSQVTMMFWYRQQPGQSLTLIATANQGSEATYESGFVIDKFPISRPNLTFSTLTVSNMSPEDSSIYLCSVRGTGVTEAFFGQGTRLTVV.

This clonotype was counted many times. The V gene is TRBV3-1, the J gene TRBJ2-5; D may be TRBD1 (5 bases). Germline V gene lookup returns CDR1 LGHDT and CDR2 YNNKEL (reference sequence). V dropped 3 bases and J dropped 2 bases, with 10 bases sitting between them. The CDR3 has 14 residues. The CDR3 DNA is TGTGCCAGCAGCCATGTGCAGGGTCAAGAGACCCAGTACTTC. Translation gives CASSHVQGQETQYF.

This clonotype was recorded a few times. This chain links TRBV4-2 with TRBJ2-7; possibly TRBD1 for D (6 bases). Germline V lookup: CDR1 LGHNA, CDR2 YNFKEQ. The ends were cut back, 4 bases at V and 2 bases at J, with 12 bases in the middle. The CDR3 spans 14 residues. CDR3 DNA sequence: TGTGCCAGCAGCCTCCGGGACACCGCCTACGAGCAGTACTTC. It codes for CASSLRDTAYEQYF.

This clonotype appeared many times. The rearrangement joins TRBV20-1 to TRBJ2-1; D unclear. The germline V gene has CDR1 DFQATT and CDR2 SNEGSKA (reference sequence). The CDR3 covers 12 residues. With 2 bases removed from V and 2 bases from J, the gap between germline ends came to 4 bases. CDR3 residues: CSARKAYNEQFF. CDR3 bases: TGCAGTGCTAGAAAGGCCTACAATGAGCAGTTCTTC.

This clonotype was recorded at least ten times. The V and J genes are TRBV7-9 and TRBJ2-2; no firm D call. Per the germline V gene, CDR1 is SEHNR and CDR2 is FQNEAQ (reference sequence). CDR3 size: 16 residues. V lost 5 bases, J lost 2 bases, and 15 bases lay in between. In nucleotides, the CDR3 is TGTGCCAGCAGCGTAAAGGGTAACAGTAACACCGGGGAGCTGTTTTTT. The encoded protein is CASSVKGNSNTGELFF.

Turning to this clonotype: This may come from a read error, since a much larger clone is one base off. The chain recombines TRBV12-3 or TRBV12-4 with TRBJ2-3, with TRBD1 matching over 7 bases. This CDR3 region has 16 residues. The junction had 11 bases not matched to a gene; V was cut back by 4 bases and J by 4 bases. The CDR3 region is CASSSTATGSPDTQYF. As DNA, the CDR3 is TGTGCCAGCAGTTCGACCGCGACAGGGTCCCCAGATACGCAGTATTTT.

This clonotype was counted many times. The rearrangement uses TRBV12-3 or TRBV12-4 and TRBJ2-5; 12 nucleotides agree with TRBD2. V dropped 6 bases and J dropped 5; count of bases not matched to a gene: 4. This CDR3 contains 14 residues. CDR3 in DNA: TGTGCCAGCAGCACCACTAGCGGGGGGGAGACCCAGTACTTC. The encoded protein is CASSTTSGGETQYF.

This clonotype was picked up many times. This sequence joins TRBV24-1 and TRBJ2-5; 7 bases match TRBD2. CDR3 length equals 16 residues. Germline loops: CDR1 KGHDR, CDR2 SFDVKD. With 1 base clipped from V and 5 bases from J, the junction kept 9 bases outside the gene matches. The CDR3, as DNA: TGTGCCACCAGTGATTTAGGACTAGACGGGTTGGAGACCCAGTACTTC. It yields the protein CATSDLGLDGLETQYF.

There are many counts of this clonotype. This chain connects TRBV15 to TRBJ2-7; D gene unclear. Looked up from germline, CDR1 is LNHNV and CDR2 is YYDKDF (reference sequence). V was pared by 3 bases and J by 5 bases, with 11 bases between. The CDR3 length is 13 residues. Written as DNA, the CDR3 is TGTGCCACCAGCAGTGGACCTGGGGACGAGCAGTACTTC. Protein: CATSSGPGDEQYF. Based on the CDR3 plus reference TRBV15 and TRBJ2-7, the full variable domain is DAMVIQNPRYQVTQFGKPVTLSCSQTLNHNVMYWYQQKSSQAPKLLFHYYDKDFNNEADTPDNFQSRRPNTSFCFLDIRSPGLGDTAMYLCATSSGPGDEQYFGPGTRLTVT.

This clonotype was detected many times. The V call is TRBV6-1, the J call TRBJ2-7, with TRBD1 matching over 12 bases. The germline gives CDR1 MNHNS, CDR2 SASEGT. J was trimmed by 5 bases and V by 6 bases; bases with no gene match: 5. CDR3 length: 14 residues. The CDR3 coding sequence is TGTGCCAGCAGACCCGGGACAGGGGGCCACGAGCAGTACTTC. Translated, it gives CASRPGTGGHEQYF.

This clonotype was seen more than once but under ten times. The chain links TRBV10-3 to TRBJ1-3; TRBD1 is a possible D gene (5 bases). The V gene's germline CDR1 is ENHRY and CDR2 SYGVKD. Between the trimmed V and J ends, which lost 2 bases and 4 bases, there was a span of 9 bases. This CDR3 is 14 amino acids long. The CDR3 loop reads CAISERGPGNTIYF. CDR3 in DNA: TGTGCCATCAGTGAGAGGGGCCCAGGAAACACCATATATTTT.

This clonotype was seen ten or more times. This rearrangement joins TRBV7-2 to TRBJ1-1, with a possible D match to TRBD1 (5 bases). V was clipped by 4 bases and J by 10 bases, with 16 bases between them. The CDR3 has 13 residues. Germline assignment: CDR1 SGHTA and CDR2 FQGNSA. Written as DNA, the CDR3 is TGTGCCAGCAGCTCGACGGCAGGGCGTTCAGCTTTCTTT. Translated, it gives CASSSTAGRSAFF.

This clonotype has ten or more counts. The chain carries TRBV15 and TRBJ2-3; no reliable D call. Germline-derived CDR1 and CDR2 are LNHNV and YYDKDF (reference sequence). CDR3 length: 14 amino acids. V dropped 0 bases and J dropped 1 base, with 5 bases sitting between them. The CDR3 DNA reads TGTGCCACCAGCAGAGATACCGGCACAGATACGCAGTATTTT. Amino acids: CATSRDTGTDTQYF.

This clonotype was counted ten times or more. The chain has TRBV10-2 and TRBJ2-3; perhaps TRBD1 as D (6 bases). The CDR3 runs to 17 residues. V lost 0 bases to trimming and J lost 2 bases, with 15 bases between them. Germline V CDR1 and CDR2: WSHSY, SAAADI. As DNA, the CDR3 is TGCGCCAGCAGTGAGTCCGGCAGGGGAAGGGTCACAGATACGCAGTATTTT. As protein: CASSESGRGRVTDTQYF.

This clonotype was recorded only once. This rearrangement joins TRBV5-3 to TRBJ2-1; 11 positions match TRBD2. TRBV5-3 is an ORF; its function is uncertain. The CDR3 has 19 residues. This CDR3 reads CARSSYVTGTSGLYNEQFF. The CDR3 nucleotides are TGTGCTAGGAGCTCTTATGTCACCGGGACTAGCGGACTCTACAATGAGCAGTTCTTC.

This clonotype was seen ten or more times. The rearrangement links TRBV12-3 or TRBV12-4 to TRBJ2-1; 11 nucleotides line up with TRBD2. Trimming cost V 5 bases and J 5 bases; bases outside gene matches: 11. The CDR3 is 17 residues long. The CDR3 protein is CASSPRRLAGSNNEQFF. In nucleotides, the CDR3 is TGTGCCAGCAGTCCACGTAGACTAGCGGGGAGCAACAATGAGCAGTTCTTC.

This clonotype was seen ten or more times. The chain joins TRBV6-5 to TRBJ2-1, with D tentatively TRBD2 (5 bases). The CDR3 runs 17 residues. The V end lost 0 bases, the J end lost 3 bases, and 15 bases lay between the germline ends. CDR1 and CDR2 (germline): MNHEY, SVGAGI. CDR3 sequence (DNA): TGTGCCAGCAGTTACTCATCGGGGAGAGCCTTCTACAATGAGCAGTTCTTC. This gives the protein CASSYSSGRAFYNEQFF.

This clonotype was found many times. This chain links TRBV7-7 with TRBJ2-5; D may match TRBD1 or TRBD2 (6 bases each). CDR3 length: 15 residues. V was shortened by 1 base and J by 5 bases, with 14 bases between the two germline ends. The germline V gene encodes CDR1 SSHAT and CDR2 FNYEAQ (reference sequence). CDR3 nucleotide sequence: TGTGCCAGCAGCTTAGGATCCCGGGGGCAGGAGACCCAGTACTTC. Translating gives CASSLGSRGQETQYF.